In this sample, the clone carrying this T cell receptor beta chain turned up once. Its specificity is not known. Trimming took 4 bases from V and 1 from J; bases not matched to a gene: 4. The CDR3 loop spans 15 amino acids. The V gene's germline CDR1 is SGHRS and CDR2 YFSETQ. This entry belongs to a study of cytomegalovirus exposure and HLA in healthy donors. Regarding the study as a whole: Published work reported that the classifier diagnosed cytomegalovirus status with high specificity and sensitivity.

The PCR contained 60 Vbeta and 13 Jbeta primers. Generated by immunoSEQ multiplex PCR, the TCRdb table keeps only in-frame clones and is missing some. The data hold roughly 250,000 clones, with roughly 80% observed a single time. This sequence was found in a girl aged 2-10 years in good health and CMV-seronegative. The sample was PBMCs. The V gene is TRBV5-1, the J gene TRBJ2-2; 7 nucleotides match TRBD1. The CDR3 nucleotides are TGCGCCAGCAGCGAGAACAGGGGGAACACCGGGGAGCTGTTTTTT. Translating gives CASSENRGNTGELFF.